The 24 T cell receptor beta chains below all came from one sample that was sequenced in a study of identical twins. Using its own MiXCR run on the 5' RACE reads, TCRdb lists one record per CDR3 protein. The sample contains fewer than 250,000 distinct CDR3 sequences, 7% of which appear only once. The sample also formed part of further work on yellow fever vaccine responses in identical twins.

The sequenced sample was memory (CD45RO+) T cells sorted from blood. Source of these receptors: a woman aged 18-29 years in good health.

This clonotype was detected many times. The gene calls are TRBV5-1 and TRBJ2-3, with D tentatively TRBD1 or TRBD2 (5 bases each). The germline V gene encodes CDR1 SGHRS and CDR2 YFSETQ. The length of the CDR3 is 13 residues. Trimming shortened V by 3 bases and J by 8 bases, and 13 bases separated the two germline ends. CDR3 loop: CASSWGPELTQYF. The CDR3 DNA follows: TGCGCCAGCAGCTGGGGACCCGAACTTACGCAGTATTTT.

CDR3 in amino acids: CSGRTGGFAEAFF. The CDR3 region has the DNA TGCAGTGGTCGGACAGGGGGTTTCGCTGAAGCTTTCTTT. The chain couples TRBV20-1 to TRBJ1-1; 10 bases are a match to TRBD1. Looked up from germline, CDR1 is DFQATT and CDR2 is SNEGSKA (reference sequence). With V trimmed by 7 bases and J by 6 bases, 8 bases remained unmatched. This CDR3 is 13 amino acids long.

The chain has TRBV6-2 or TRBV6-3 and TRBJ2-5; D not resolved. Germline values: CDR1 MNHEY, CDR2 SVGEGT. The CDR3 is 15 amino acids. Trimming cost V 2 bases and J 0 bases, with 10 bases left between them. This CDR3 reads CASSYGRAYQETQYF. The CDR3 region has the DNA TGTGCCAGCAGTTACGGACGGGCGTACCAAGAGACCCAGTACTTC.

This clonotype ranks as medium-sized. This chain connects TRBV7-7 to TRBJ2-1, with a weak D call TRBD2 (7 bases). V gave up 1 base and J gave up 2 bases, with 9 bases separating them. From germline, CDR1 is SSHAT and CDR2 FNYEAQ (reference sequence). There are 15 residues in the CDR3. The CDR3 nucleotides read TGTGCCAGCAGCTTAGAAGGGGGGGCCTACAATGAGCAGTTCTTC. It encodes CASSLEGGAYNEQFF.

This chain uses TRBV6-1 with TRBJ1-2; 7 bases align to TRBD1. Losses at the gene ends were 7 bases for V and 3 bases for J; bases not matched to a gene: 14. The length of the CDR3 is 16 residues. Germline lookup yields CDR1 MNHNS and CDR2 SASEGT. The CDR3 nucleotides are TGTGCCAGCACCGCATGGCGGGCAGGGGGTTACTATGGCTACACCTTC. It translates to CASTAWRAGGYYGYTF.

The rearrangement links TRBV15 to TRBJ1-6, with 8 bases lining up with TRBD1. The V gene's germline CDR1 is LNHNV and CDR2 YYDKDF (reference sequence). Trimming cost V 1 base and J 5 bases; bases outside gene matches: 4. This CDR3 comprises 16 residues. The CDR3: CATSRGQGLNNSPLHF. CDR3 DNA sequence: TGTGCCACCAGCAGAGGACAGGGGCTTAATAATTCACCCCTCCACTTT.

This clonotype was seen many times. The J gene is TRBJ1-5, the V gene TRBV6-1, with D maybe TRBD1 (5 bases). This CDR3 spans 15 amino acids. Trimming removed 5 bases from V and 0 bases from J, with 11 bases in between. Per the germline V gene, CDR1 is MNHNS and CDR2 is SASEGT. CDR3: CASSPGMVSNQPQHF. DNA for the CDR3: TGTGCCAGCAGTCCAGGGATGGTTAGCAATCAGCCCCAGCATTTT.

This chain joins TRBV7-2 and TRBJ2-1; 7 positions agree with TRBD2. V lost 2 bases, J lost 6 bases, and 7 bases stayed unmatched. This CDR3 has 15 residues. Per germline, CDR1 SGHTA and CDR2 FQGNSA. CDR3 amino acids: CASSLSGLAANEQFF. The DNA for the CDR3 is TGTGCCAGCAGCTTAAGTGGGCTAGCGGCCAATGAGCAGTTCTTC.

The table lists this clonotype with many counts. This chain uses TRBV7-8 with TRBJ2-7; no firm D call. V was cut by 5 bases and J by 2 bases, with 7 bases left in between. The CDR3 is 12 amino acids. Germline-derived CDR1 and CDR2 are SGHVS and FQNEAQ. The CDR3 sequence: CASSPHAYEQYF. The CDR3 region has the DNA TGTGCCAGCAGCCCACACGCCTACGAGCAGTACTTC.

The rearrangement uses TRBV11-2 and TRBJ2-3; possibly TRBD2 for D (5 bases). V lost 5 bases, J lost 0 bases, and 18 bases lay in between. CDR3 length equals 17 residues. From germline, CDR1 is SGHAT and CDR2 FQNNGV. The CDR3 DNA follows: TGTGCCAGCAGCCCCCCTCGAGGGATGGCTAGCACAGATACGCAGTATTTT. Translating gives CASSPPRGMASTDTQYF.

This clonotype was seen a few times. The chain recombines TRBV11-2 with TRBJ2-1; the D gene is possibly TRBD1 (5 bases). Per the germline V gene, CDR1 is SGHAT and CDR2 is FQNNGV. V was shortened by 5 bases and J by 0 bases, with 17 bases between the two germline ends. This CDR3 is built from 17 residues. Written as DNA, the CDR3 is TGTGCCAGCAGCCTACAGGTAGCCCTTAGCTCCTACAATGAGCAGTTCTTC. Translation: CASSLQVALSSYNEQFF.

Concerning this clonotype itself: This sequence may be a read error, since a much larger clone differs from it by one base. The chain joins TRBV12-3 or TRBV12-4 to TRBJ2-5; no clear D gene. The CDR3 extends over 13 amino acids. This CDR3 is CASSPRVQVTQYF. The DNA for the CDR3 is TGTGCCAGCAGTCCTCGAGTCCAAGTGACCCAGTACTTC.

V and J are TRBV11-2 and TRBJ2-1; 8 bases align to TRBD2. Germline V CDR1 and CDR2: SGHAT, FQNNGV. The CDR3 runs 16 residues. V lost 2 bases and J lost 2; bases outside the gene matches: 5. CDR3 in amino acids: CASSLTSGYTYNEQFF. CDR3 nucleotide sequence: TGTGCCAGCAGCTTAACTAGCGGCTACACCTACAATGAGCAGTTCTTC. Variable domain in full (rest from reference TRBV11-2 and TRBJ2-1): EAGVAQSPRYKIIEKRQSVAFWCNPISGHATLYWYQQILGQGPKLLIQFQNNGVVDDSQLPKDRFSAERLKGVDSTLKIQPAKLEDSAVYLCASSLTSGYTYNEQFFGPGTRLTVL.

This clonotype was seen repeatedly, ten times or more. The gene calls are TRBV5-1 and TRBJ2-7; D is unclear. V lost 2 bases to trimming and J lost 0 bases, with 3 bases between them. The germline gives CDR1 SGHRS, CDR2 YFSETQ. CDR3 size: 12 residues. This CDR3 is CASSFSSYEQYV. The CDR3 DNA reads TGCGCCAGCAGCTTTAGCTCCTACGAGCAGTACGTC.

This clonotype was observed a few times. V gene TRBV3-1 combines with J gene TRBJ2-3; D remains ambiguous. Germline V gene sequence: CDR1 LGHDT, CDR2 YNNKEL (reference sequence). V lost 5 bases and J lost 2, with 8 bases in between. The CDR3 contains 13 residues. DNA of the CDR3: TGTGCCAGCAGCTGGAGAAACACAGATACGCAGTATTTT. Its translation: CASSWRNTDTQYF.

The chain combines TRBV29-1 with TRBJ2-7; 9 positions match TRBD2. The length of the CDR3 is 15 residues. CDR1 SQVTM and CDR2 ANQGSEA come from the germline V gene. Unmatched junction bases numbered 9, after V lost 4 bases and J lost 2 bases. DNA for the CDR3: TGCAGCGTTGGAGGAGGGCGGGAGGGCCCCTACGAGCAGTACTTC. Its protein product is CSVGGGREGPYEQYF.

J is TRBJ2-7 and V is TRBV18; D not certain. Trimming pared 1 base from V and 0 bases from J, leaving 7 bases between. The CDR3 loop spans 14 amino acids. Germline V gives CDR1 KGHSH, CDR2 LQKENI. The CDR3 DNA sequence: TGTGCCAGCTCACCACAGCGTAGCTCCTACGAGCAGTACTTC. This sequence encodes CASSPQRSSYEQYF. The variable domain in full, with the rest retrieved from reference TRBV18 and TRBJ2-7, is NAGVMQNPRHLVRRRGQEARLRCSPMKGHSHVYWYRQLPEEGLKFMVYLQKENIIDESGMPKERFSAEFPKEGPSILRIQQVVRGDSAAYFCASSPQRSSYEQYFGPGTRLTVT.

This clonotype has ten or more counts. The rearrangement joins TRBV3-1 to TRBJ2-2, with D tentatively TRBD1 (6 bases). CDR1 LGHDT and CDR2 YNNKEL come from the germline V gene (reference sequence). CDR3 length equals 15 residues. V dropped 3 bases and J dropped 6 bases, with 14 bases sitting between them. In nucleotides, the CDR3 is TGTGCCAGCAGCCAGACAACAGGGTCCCCCGGGGAGCTGTTTTTT. It specifies CASSQTTGSPGELFF.

This clonotype has only a few counts. The chain links TRBV4-1 to TRBJ2-7, with D hard to call. The CDR3 has 12 residues. V was clipped by 3 bases and J by 2 bases, with 5 bases between them. Germline values: CDR1 MGHRA, CDR2 YSYEKL. The CDR3 nucleotides read TGCGCCAGCAGCCATCCCCCCTACGAGCAGTACGTC. It yields the protein CASSHPPYEQYV.

This clonotype was observed many times. The chain recombines TRBV5-1 with TRBJ1-2, with 7 nucleotides matching TRBD1. This CDR3 comprises 14 residues. Germline trimming cut 0 bases from V and 6 bases from J; bases unmatched to any gene: 5. Germline V gene data show CDR1 as SGHRS and CDR2 as YFSETQ. CDR3 in DNA: TGCGCCAGCAGCTTGGATTCCAGGGGGAATGGCTACACCTTC. Its protein product is CASSLDSRGNGYTF.

This clonotype occurred many times. The chain carries TRBV3-1 and TRBJ2-1, with D perhaps assigned TRBD1 or TRBD2 (5 bases each). V lost 4 bases and J lost 11, with 15 bases in between. Germline V gives CDR1 LGHDT, CDR2 YNNKEL (reference sequence). There are 13 residues in the CDR3. The CDR3 DNA is TGTGCCAGCAGCCTTCCCAGATGGGGGAAGCAGTTCTTC. Amino acids: CASSLPRWGKQFF.

This clonotype was counted only a few times. The chain has TRBV20-1 and TRBJ1-3, with D hard to call. The germline gives CDR1 DFQATT, CDR2 SNEGSKA (reference sequence). V was cut by 6 bases and J by 0 bases, with 12 bases left in between. This CDR3 has 14 residues. The CDR3 sequence is CSAQASVSGNTIYF. The CDR3 DNA follows: TGCAGTGCCCAAGCGTCTGTCTCTGGAAACACCATATATTTT.

The genes are TRBV6-4 and TRBJ2-3; D gene ambiguous. Trimming removed 2 bases at V and 3 bases at J, with 6 bases between. This CDR3 spans 13 amino acids. Looked up from germline, CDR1 is MRHNA and CDR2 is SNTAGT. The CDR3 sequence is CASSDDETDTQYF. CDR3 DNA sequence: TGTGCCAGCAGTGACGACGAAACAGATACGCAGTATTTT.

This clonotype has a handful of counts. V usage is TRBV6-1 and J usage is TRBJ1-2, with unresolved D. From germline, CDR1 is MNHNS and CDR2 SASEGT. The CDR3 loop spans 13 amino acids. V was clipped by 6 bases and J by 1 base, with 9 bases between them. The CDR3 bases are TGTGCCAGCAGCCCGGTACTTAACTATGGCTACACCTTC. It encodes CASSPVLNYGYTF.